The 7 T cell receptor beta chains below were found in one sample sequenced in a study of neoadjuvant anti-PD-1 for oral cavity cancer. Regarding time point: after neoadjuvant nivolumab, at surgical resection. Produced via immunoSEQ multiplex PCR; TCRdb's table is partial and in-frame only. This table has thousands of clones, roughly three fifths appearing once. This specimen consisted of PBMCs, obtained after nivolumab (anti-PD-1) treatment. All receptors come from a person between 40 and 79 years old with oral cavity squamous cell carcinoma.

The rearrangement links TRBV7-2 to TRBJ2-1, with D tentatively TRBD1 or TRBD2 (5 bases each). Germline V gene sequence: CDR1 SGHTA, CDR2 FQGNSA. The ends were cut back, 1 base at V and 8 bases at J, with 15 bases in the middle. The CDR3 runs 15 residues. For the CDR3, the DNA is TGTGCCAGCAGCTTAGAGGGACGAAGGCACGATGAGCAGTTCTTC. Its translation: CASSLEGRRHDEQFF.

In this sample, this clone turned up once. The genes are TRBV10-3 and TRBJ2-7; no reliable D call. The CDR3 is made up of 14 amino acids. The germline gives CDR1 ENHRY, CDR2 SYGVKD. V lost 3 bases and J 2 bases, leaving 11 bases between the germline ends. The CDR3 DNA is TGTGCCATCAGTGATATGCAGAGCACCTACGAGCAGTACTTC. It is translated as CAISDMQSTYEQYF.

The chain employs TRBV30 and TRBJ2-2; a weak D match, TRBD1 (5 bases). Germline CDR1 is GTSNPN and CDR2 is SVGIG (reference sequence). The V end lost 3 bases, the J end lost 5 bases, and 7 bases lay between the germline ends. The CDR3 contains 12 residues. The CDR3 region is CAWSSGTGELFF. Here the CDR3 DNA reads TGTGCCTGGAGCTCAGGGACCGGGGAGCTGTTTTTT.

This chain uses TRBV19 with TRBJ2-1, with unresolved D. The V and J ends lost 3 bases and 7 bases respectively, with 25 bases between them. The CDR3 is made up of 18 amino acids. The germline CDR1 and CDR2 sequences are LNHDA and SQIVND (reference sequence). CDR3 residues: CASSMFGYGTAEINEQFF. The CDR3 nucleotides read TGTGCCAGTAGTATGTTCGGTTACGGTACAGCCGAGATTAATGAGCAGTTCTTC.

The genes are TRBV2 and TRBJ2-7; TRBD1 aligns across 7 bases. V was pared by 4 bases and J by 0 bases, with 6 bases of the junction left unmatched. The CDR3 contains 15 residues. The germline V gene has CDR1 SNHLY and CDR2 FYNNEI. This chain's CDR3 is CASSARGLHSYEQYF. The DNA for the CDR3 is TGTGCCAGCAGTGCAAGGGGGCTACACTCCTACGAGCAGTACTTC.

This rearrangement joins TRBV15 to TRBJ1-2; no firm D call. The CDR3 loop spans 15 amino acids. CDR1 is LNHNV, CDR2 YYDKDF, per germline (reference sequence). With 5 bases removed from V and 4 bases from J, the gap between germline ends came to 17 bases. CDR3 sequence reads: CATSDSAAGGYGYTF. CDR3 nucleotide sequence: TGTGCCACCAGCGATTCGGCAGCGGGCGGCTATGGCTACACCTTC.

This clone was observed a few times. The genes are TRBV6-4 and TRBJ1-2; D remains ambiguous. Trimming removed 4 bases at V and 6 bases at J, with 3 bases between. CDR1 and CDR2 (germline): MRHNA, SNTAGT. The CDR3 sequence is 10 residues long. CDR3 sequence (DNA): TGTGCCAGCAGTGTGGATGGCTACACCTTC. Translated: CASSVDGYTF.